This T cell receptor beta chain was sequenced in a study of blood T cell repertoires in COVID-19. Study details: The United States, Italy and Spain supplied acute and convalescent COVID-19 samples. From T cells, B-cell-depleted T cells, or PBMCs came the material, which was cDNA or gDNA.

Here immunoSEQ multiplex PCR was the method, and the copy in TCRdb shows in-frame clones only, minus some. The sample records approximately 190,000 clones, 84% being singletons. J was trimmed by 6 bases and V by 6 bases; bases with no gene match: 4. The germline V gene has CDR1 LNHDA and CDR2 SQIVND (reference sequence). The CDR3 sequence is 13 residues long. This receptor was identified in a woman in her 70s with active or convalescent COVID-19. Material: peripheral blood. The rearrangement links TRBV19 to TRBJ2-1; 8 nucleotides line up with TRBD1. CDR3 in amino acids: CASSDRGGNEQFF. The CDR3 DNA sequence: TGTGCCAGTAGCGACAGGGGTGGCAATGAGCAGTTCTTC.